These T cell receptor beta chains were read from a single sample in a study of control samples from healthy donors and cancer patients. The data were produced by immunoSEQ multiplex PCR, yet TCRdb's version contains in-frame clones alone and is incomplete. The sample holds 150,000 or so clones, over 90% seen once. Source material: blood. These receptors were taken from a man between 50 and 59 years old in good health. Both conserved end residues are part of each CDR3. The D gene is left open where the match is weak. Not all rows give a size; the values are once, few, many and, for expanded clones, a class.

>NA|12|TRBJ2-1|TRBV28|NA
TGTGCCAGCAGTTTAACCTCTGGGGAGCAGTTCTTC
CASSLTSGEQFF
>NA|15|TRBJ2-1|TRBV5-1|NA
TGCGCCAGCAGCCTGGACGGGGACTCCTACAATGAGCAGTTCTTC
CASSLDGDSYNEQFF
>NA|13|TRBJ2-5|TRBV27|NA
TGTGCCAGCACCGGACAGAACCAAGAGACCCAGTACTTC
CASTGQNQETQYF
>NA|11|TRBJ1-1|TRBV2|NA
TGTGCCAGCTTGATGAACACTGAAGCTTTCTTT
CASLMNTEAFF
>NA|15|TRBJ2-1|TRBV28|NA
TGTGCCAGTTTGGCAGGGGATTACTCCTACAATGAGCAGTTCTTC
CASLAGDYSYNEQFF
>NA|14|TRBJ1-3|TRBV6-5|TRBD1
TGTGCCAGCAGGGGACAGGGATCGGGAAACACCATATATTTT
CASRGQGSGNTIYF
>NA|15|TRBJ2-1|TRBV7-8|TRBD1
TGTGCCAGCAGCTTATCAGGGGGCGCGGTAAATGAGCAGTTCTTC
CASSLSGGAVNEQFF
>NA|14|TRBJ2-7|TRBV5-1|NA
TGCGCCAGCAGCTTGGCCGATCGGGGTTACGAGCAGTACTTC
CASSLADRGYEQYF
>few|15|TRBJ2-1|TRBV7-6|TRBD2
TGTGCCAGCAGCTCCGGGAGGGCCAGTAACAATGAGCAGTTCTTC
CASSSGRASNNEQFF
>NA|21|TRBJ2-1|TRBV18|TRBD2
TGTGCCAGCTCACCCGGGTATGGGGTAGCGGGAGAATCGAGCTCCTACAATGAGCAGTTCTTC
CASSPGYGVAGESSSYNEQFF
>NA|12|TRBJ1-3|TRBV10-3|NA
TGTGTCACAGAGAACTCTGGAAACACCATATATTTT
CVTENSGNTIYF
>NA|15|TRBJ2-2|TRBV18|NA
TGTGCCAGCTCACCCGGGGCCGCGAACACCGGGGAGCTGTTTTTT
CASSPGAANTGELFF
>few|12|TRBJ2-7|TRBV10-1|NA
TGCGCCAGCAGCGGACTTAACTACGAGCAGTACTTC
CASSGLNYEQYF
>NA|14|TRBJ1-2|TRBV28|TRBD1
TGTGCCAGCAGTTCCCCGGGACAGGGGGGTGGCTACACCTTC
CASSSPGQGGGYTF
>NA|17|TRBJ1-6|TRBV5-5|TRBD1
TGTGCCAGCAGCTTGGTCCGGACAGGGGGCTTTAATTCACCCCTCCACTTT
CASSLVRTGGFNSPLHF
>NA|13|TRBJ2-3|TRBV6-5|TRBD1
TGTGCCAGTAGACAGGGCCAGACAGATACGCAGTATTTT
CASRQGQTDTQYF
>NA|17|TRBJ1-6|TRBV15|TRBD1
TGTGCCACCAGCAGAGCCCCCCCCGACAGGGCCAATTCACCCCTCCACTTT
CATSRAPPDRANSPLHF